This T cell receptor (beta chain) was recorded in a study of cytomegalovirus exposure and HLA in healthy donors. Points from the study as a whole: Earlier analysis yielded a pattern in which most TCR beta V segments were productive about 87% or about 30% of the time. Analysis was performed later, and it showed HLA-associated TCR beta chains to be more clonally expanded than equally common others.

The CDR3 is made up of 16 amino acids. Trimming cost V 7 bases and J 5 bases, with 22 bases left between them. Per the germline V gene, CDR1 is SGHNT and CDR2 is YYREEE (reference sequence). Primers for the PCR totalled 60 Vbeta and 13 Jbeta. Original processing methods: Unique TCR beta chains totaled some 81 million in a later count, with around 11 million of them shared. Profiled with immunoSEQ multiplex PCR; TCRdb holds only in-frame clones, not every one. From that table come the V and J calls and clone size; the DNA was used to work out D and trimming. In the table there are 90,000 to 100,000 clones, approximately 80% of which are singletons. This clone appeared a few times. Its cognate antigen is unknown.

The source is a woman aged 55-69 years in good health and CMV-seronegative. Sequenced material: PBMCs. This rearrangement joins TRBV5-4 to TRBJ2-1; D possibly corresponds to TRBD1 (5 bases). The chain's CDR3 is CASARAGIGVNNEQFF. The CDR3 DNA is TGTGCCAGCGCACGCGCAGGGATTGGGGTCAACAATGAGCAGTTCTTC.